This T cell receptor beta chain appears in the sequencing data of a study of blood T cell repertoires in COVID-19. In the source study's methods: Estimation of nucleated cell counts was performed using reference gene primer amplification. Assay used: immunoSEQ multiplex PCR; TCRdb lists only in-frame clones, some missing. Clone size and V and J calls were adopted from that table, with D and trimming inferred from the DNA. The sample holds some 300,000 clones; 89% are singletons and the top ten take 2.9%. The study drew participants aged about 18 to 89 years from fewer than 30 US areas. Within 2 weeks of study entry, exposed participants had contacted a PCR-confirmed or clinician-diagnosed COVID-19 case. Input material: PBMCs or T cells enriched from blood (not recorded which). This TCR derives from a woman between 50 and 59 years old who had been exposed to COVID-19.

CDR3 nucleotides: TGTGCCAGCAGCTTAGGGTTGGCAGGGCGAGAGACCCAGTACTTC. Translation: CASSLGLAGRETQYF. The V call is TRBV7-2, the J call TRBJ2-5, with a possible D match to TRBD1 (5 bases). The CDR3 length is 15 residues. Germline V CDR1 and CDR2: SGHTA, FQGNSA. V gave up 1 base and J gave up 4 bases, with 13 bases separating them.